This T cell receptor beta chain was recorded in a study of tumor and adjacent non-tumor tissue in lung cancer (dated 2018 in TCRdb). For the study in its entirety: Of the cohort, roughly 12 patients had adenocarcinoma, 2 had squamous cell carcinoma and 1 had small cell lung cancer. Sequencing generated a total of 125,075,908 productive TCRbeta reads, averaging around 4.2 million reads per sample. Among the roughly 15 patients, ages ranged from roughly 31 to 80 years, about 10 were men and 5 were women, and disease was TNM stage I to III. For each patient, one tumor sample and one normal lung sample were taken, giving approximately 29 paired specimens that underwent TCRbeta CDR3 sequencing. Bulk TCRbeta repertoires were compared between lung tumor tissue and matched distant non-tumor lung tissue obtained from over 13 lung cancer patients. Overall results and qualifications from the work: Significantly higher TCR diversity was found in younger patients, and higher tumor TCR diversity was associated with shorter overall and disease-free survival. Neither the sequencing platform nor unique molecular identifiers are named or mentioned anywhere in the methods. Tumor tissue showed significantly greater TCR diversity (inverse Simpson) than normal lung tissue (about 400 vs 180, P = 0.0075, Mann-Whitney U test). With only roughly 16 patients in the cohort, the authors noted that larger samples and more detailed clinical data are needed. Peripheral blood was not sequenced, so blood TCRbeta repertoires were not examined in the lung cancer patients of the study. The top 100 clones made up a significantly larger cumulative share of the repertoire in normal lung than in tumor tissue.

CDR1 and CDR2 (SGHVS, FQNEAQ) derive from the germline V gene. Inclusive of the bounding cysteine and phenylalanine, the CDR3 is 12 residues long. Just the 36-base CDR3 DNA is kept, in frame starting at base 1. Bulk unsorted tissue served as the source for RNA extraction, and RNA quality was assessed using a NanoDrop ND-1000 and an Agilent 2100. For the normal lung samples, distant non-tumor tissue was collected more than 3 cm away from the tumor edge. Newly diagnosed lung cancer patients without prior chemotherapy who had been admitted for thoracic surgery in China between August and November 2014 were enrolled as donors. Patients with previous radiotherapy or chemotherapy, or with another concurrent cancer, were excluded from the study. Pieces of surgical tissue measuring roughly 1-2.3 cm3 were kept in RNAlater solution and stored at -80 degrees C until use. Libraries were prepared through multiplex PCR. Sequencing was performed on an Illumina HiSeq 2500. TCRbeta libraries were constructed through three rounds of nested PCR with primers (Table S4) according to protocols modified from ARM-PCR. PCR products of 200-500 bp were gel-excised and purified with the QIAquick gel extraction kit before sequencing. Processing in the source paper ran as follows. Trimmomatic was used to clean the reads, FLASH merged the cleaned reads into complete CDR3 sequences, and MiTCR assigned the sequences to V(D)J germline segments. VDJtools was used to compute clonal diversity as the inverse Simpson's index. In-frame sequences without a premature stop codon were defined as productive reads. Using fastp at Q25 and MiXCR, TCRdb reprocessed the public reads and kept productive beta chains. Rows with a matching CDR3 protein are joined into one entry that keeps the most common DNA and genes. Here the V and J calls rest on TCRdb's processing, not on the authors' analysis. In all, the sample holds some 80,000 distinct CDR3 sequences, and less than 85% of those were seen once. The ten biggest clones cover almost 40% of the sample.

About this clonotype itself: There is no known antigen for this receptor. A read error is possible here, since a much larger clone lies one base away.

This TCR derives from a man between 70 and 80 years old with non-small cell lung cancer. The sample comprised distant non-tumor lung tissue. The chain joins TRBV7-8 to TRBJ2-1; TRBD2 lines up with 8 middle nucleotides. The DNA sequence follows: TGTGTCAGCAGCCCCACGGGGGGGATGCTACTCTTC. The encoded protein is CVSSPTGGMLLF.